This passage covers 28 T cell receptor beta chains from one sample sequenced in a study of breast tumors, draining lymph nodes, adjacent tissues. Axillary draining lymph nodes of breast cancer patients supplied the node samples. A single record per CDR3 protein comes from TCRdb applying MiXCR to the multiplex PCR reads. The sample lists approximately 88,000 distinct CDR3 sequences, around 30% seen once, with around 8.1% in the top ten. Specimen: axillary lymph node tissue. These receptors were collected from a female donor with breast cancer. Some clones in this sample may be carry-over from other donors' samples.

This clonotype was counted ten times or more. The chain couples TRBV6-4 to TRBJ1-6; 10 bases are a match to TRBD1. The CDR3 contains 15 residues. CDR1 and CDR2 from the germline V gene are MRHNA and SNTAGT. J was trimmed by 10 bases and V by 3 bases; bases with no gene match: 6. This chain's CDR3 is CASSEGGQGRSPLHF. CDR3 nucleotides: TGTGCCAGCAGTGAAGGGGGACAGGGGCGATCACCCCTCCACTTT.

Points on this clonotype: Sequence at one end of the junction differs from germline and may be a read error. The CDR3 reads CATGRTGGTNEKLFF. CDR3 coding DNA: TGTGCCACCGGCAGAACGGGGGGAACTAATGAAAAACTGTTTTTT. This chain connects TRBV15 to TRBJ1-4, with D possibly matching TRBD1 (5 bases). The CDR3 is 15 amino acids. Germline values: CDR1 LNHNV, CDR2 YYDKDF (reference sequence).

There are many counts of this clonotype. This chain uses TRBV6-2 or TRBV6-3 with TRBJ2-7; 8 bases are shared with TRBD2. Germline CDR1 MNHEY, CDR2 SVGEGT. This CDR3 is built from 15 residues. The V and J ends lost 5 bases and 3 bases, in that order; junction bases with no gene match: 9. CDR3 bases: TGTGCCAGCAGTACTAGCGGACCCATGGGCTACGAGCAGTACTTC. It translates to CASSTSGPMGYEQYF.

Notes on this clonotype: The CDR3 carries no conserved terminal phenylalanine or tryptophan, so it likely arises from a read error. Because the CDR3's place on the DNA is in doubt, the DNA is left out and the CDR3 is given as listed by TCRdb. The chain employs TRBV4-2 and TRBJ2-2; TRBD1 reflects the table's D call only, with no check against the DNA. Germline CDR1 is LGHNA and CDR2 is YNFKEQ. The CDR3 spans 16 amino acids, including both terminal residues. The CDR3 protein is CASSHIMGQNTGEPFV.

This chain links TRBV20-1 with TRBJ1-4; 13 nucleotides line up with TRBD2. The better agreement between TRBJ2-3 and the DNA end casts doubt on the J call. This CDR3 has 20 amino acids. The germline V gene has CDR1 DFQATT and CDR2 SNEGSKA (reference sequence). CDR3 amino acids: CSVRTSGSRSYEQGSDTQYF. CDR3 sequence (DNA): TGCAGTGTTAGGACTAGCGGGAGCCGATCCTACGAGCAGGGGTCAGATACGCAGTATTTT.

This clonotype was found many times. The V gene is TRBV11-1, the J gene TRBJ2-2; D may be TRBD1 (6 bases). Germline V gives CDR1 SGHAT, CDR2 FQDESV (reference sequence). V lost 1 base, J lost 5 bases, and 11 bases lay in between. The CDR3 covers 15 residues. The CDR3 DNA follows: TGTGCCAGCAGCTTAGTAACTCAGGGGACCGGGGAGCTGTTTTTT. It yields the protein CASSLVTQGTGELFF.

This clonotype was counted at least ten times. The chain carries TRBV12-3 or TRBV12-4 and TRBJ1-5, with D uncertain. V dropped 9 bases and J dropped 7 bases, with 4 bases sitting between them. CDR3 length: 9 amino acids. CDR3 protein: CASGQPQHF. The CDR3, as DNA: TGTGCCAGTGGACAGCCCCAGCATTTT.

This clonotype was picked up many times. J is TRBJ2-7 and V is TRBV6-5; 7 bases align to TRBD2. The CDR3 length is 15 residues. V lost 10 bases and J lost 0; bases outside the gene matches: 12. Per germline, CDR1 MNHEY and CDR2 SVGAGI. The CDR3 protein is CATRASGASSYEQYF. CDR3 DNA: TGTGCCACGCGGGCGAGCGGGGCCAGCTCCTACGAGCAGTACTTC.

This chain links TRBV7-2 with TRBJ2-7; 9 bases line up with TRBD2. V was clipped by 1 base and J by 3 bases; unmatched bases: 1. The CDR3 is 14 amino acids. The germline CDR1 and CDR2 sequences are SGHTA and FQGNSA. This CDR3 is CASSLGGRDYEQYF. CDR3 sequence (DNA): TGTGCCAGCAGCTTAGGCGGGAGGGACTACGAGCAGTACTTC.

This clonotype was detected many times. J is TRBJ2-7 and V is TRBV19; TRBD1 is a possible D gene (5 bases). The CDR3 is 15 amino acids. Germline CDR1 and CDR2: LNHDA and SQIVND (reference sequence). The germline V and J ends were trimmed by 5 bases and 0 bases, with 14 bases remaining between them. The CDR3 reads CASSGAPQASYEQYF. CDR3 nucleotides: TGTGCCAGTAGTGGGGCCCCTCAGGCCTCCTACGAGCAGTACTTC. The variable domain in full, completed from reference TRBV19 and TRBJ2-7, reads DGGITQSPKYLFRKEGQNVTLSCEQNLNHDAMYWYRQDPGQGLRLIYYSQIVNDFQKGDIAEGYSVSREKKESFPLTVTSAQKNPTAFYLCASSGAPQASYEQYFGPGTRLTVT.

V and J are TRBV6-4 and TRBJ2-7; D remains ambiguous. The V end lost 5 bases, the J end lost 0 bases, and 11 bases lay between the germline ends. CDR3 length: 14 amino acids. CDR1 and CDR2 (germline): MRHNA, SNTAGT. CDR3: CASSLTPNSYEQYF. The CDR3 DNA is TGTGCCAGCAGTCTGACGCCCAACTCCTACGAGCAGTACTTC.

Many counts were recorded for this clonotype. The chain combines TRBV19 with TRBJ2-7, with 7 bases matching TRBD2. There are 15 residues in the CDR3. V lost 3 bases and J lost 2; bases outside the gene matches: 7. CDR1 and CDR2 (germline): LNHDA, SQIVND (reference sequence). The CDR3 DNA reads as TGTGCCAGTAGTATTACGCCGGGACTAACCTACGAGCAGTACTTC. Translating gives CASSITPGLTYEQYF.

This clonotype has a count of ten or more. CDR3 sequence (DNA): TGTGCCAGCCCAAATGGCTACACCTTC. Amino acid sequence: CASPNGYTF. The V gene is TRBV6-2 or TRBV6-3, the J gene TRBJ1-2; D is undetermined. CDR1 is MNHEY, CDR2 SVGEGT, per germline. Trimming removed 8 bases at V and 6 bases at J, with 4 bases between. The CDR3 consists of 9 residues.

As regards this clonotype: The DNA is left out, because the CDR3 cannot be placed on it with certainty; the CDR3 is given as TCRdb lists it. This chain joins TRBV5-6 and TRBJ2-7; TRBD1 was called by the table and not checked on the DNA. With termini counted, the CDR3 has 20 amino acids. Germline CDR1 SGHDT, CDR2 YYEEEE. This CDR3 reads CASSFYICSADSGSGVEQYF.

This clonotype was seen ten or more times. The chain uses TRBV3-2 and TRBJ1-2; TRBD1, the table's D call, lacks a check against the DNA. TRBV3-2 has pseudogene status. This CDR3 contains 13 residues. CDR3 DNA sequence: TGTGCCATCGAATCGGGGCAGTGCCCTGGCTACACCTTC. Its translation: CAIESGQCPGYTF.

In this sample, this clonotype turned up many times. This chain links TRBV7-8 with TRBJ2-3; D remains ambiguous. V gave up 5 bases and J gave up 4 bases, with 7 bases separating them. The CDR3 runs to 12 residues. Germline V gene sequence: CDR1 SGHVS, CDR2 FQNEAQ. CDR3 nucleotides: TGTGCCAGCAGCGTACTCGCAGATACGCAGTATTTT. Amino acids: CASSVLADTQYF. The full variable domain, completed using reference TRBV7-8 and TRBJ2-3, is GAGVSQSPRYKVAKRGQDVALRCDPISGHVSLFWYQQALGQGPEFLTYFQNEAQLDKSGLPSDRFFAERPEGSVSTLKIQRTQQEDSAVYLCASSVLADTQYFGPGTRLTVL.

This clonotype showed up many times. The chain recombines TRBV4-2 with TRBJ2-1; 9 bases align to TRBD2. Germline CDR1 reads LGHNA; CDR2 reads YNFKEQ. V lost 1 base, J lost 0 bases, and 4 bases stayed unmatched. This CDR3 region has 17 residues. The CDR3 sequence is CASSQGRSGSSYNEQFF. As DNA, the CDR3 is TGTGCCAGCAGCCAAGGGCGTAGCGGGAGCTCCTACAATGAGCAGTTCTTC.

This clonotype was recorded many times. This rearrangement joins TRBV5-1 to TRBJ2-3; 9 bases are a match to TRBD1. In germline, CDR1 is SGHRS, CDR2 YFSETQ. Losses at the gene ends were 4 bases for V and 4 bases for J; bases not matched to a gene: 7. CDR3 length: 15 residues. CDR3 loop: CASSPLGQGSDTQYF. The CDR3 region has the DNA TGCGCCAGCAGCCCGCTAGGACAGGGGTCAGATACGCAGTATTTT.

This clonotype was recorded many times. Here the CDR3 DNA reads TGTGCTAGTGGTCCTCCCGCGGCTAGCGGGCGAACGGATGAGCAGTACTTC. Translating it yields CASGPPAASGRTDEQYF. The chain links TRBV12-5 to TRBJ2-7; 8 positions agree with TRBD2. The CDR3 covers 17 residues. Trimming took 5 bases from V and 7 from J; bases not matched to a gene: 19. Germline lookup yields CDR1 LGHNT and CDR2 FRNRAP.

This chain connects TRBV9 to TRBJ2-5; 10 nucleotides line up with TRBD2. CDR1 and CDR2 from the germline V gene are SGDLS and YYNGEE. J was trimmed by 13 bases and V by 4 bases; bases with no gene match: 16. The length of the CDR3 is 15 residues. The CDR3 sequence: CASSSQREGHEAPYF. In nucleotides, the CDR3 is TGTGCCAGCAGCTCTCAGCGGGAGGGCCACGAGGCCCCGTACTTC.

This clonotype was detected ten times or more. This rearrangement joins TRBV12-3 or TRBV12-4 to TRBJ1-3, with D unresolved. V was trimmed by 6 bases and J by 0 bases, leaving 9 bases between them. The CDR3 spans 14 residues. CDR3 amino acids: CASRESLSGNTIYF. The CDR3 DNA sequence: TGTGCCAGCAGAGAGAGCCTCTCTGGAAACACCATATATTTT.

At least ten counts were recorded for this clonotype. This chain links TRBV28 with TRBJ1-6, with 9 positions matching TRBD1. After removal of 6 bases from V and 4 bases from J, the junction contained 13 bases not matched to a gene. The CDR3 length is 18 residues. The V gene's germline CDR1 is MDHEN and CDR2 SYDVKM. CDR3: CASSRGQGHLRYNSPLHF. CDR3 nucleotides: TGTGCCAGCAGCCGGGGACAGGGTCATCTTCGATATAATTCACCCCTCCACTTT. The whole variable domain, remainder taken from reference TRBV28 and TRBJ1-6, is DVKVTQSSRYLVKRTGEKVFLECVQDMDHENMFWYRQDPGLGLRLIYFSYDVKMKEKGDIPEGYSVSREKKERFSLILESASTNQTSMYLCASSRGQGHLRYNSPLHFGNGTRLTVT.

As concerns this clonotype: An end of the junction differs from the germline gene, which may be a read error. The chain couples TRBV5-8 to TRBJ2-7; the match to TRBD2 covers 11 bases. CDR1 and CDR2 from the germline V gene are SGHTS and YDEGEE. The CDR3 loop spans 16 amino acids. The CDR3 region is CASSFSLAGDPYGQYF. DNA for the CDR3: TGTGCCAGTAGCTTTTCACTAGCGGGAGATCCCTACGGGCAGTACTTC.

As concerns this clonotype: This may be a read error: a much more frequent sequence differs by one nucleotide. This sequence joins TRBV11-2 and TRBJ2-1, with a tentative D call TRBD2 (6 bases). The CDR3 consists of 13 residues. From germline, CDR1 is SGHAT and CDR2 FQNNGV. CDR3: CASLRLVYTEQFF. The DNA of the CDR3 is TGTGCCAGCCTCCGACTAGTCTACACTGAGCAGTTCTTC.

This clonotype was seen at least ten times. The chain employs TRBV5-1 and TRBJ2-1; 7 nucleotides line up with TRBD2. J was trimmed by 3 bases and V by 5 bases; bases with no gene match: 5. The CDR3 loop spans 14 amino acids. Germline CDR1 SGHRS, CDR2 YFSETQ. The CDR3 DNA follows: TGCGCCAGCAGATCTAGCGGCATCTACAATGAGCAGTTCTTC. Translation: CASRSSGIYNEQFF.

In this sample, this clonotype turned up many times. CDR3 sequence: CASSYAGPGEQFF. DNA for the CDR3: TGTGCCAGCAGTTACGCGGGCCCGGGGGAGCAGTTCTTC. V is TRBV6-2 or TRBV6-3 and J is TRBJ2-1; maybe TRBD2 (5 bases). The V and J ends lost 2 bases and 10 bases respectively, with 12 bases between them. Germline V gene data show CDR1 as MNHEY and CDR2 as SVGEGT. This CDR3 contains 13 residues.

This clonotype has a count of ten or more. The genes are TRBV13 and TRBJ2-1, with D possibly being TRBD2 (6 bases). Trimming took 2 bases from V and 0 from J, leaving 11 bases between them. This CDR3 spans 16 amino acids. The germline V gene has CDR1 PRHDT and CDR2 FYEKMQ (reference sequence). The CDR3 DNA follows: TGTGCCAGCAGCTTATCGGACGGGAGCTCCTACAATGAGCAGTTCTTC. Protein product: CASSLSDGSSYNEQFF.

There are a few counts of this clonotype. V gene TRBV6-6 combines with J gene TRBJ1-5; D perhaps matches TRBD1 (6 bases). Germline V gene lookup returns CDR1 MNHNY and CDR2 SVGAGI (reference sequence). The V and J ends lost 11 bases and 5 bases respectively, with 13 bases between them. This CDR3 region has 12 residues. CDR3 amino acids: CAGGGQDQPQHF. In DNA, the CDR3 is TGTGCCGGGGGGGGGCAGGATCAGCCCCAGCATTTT.